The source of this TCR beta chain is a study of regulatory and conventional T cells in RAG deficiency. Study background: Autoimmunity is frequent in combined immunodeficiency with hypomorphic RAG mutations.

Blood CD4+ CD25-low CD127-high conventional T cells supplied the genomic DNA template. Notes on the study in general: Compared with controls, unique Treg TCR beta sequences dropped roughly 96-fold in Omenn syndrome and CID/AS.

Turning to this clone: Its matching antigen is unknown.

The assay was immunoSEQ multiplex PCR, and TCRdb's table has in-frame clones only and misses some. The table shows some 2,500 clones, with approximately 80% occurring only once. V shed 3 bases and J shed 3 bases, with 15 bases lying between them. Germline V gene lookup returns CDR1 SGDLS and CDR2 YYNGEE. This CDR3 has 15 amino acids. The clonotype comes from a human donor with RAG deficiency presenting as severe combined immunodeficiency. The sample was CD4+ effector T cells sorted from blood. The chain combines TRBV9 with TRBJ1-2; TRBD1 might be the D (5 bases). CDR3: CASSAFWGGDYGYTF. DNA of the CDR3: TGTGCCAGCAGCGCGTTCTGGGGGGGAGACTATGGCTACACCTTC. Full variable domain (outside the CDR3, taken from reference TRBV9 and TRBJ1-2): DSGVTQTPKHLITATGQRVTLRCSPRSGDLSVYWYQQSLDQGLQFLIQYYNGEERAKGNILERFSAQQFPDLHSELNLSSLELGDSALYFCASSAFWGGDYGYTFGSGTRLTVV.